This TCR beta chain was identified during a study of cytomegalovirus exposure and HLA in healthy donors. In the PCR, 60 Vbeta and 13 Jbeta primers were used. Libraries were prepared by immunoSEQ multiplex PCR; TCRdb keeps only in-frame clonotypes and omits some of them. Of about 98,000 clones listed, over 75% are singletons. The specimen sequenced was PBMCs. The receptor's source is a female donor in good health and CMV-seropositive.

The CDR3 region is CASSVAGGGTQYF. Written as DNA, the CDR3 is TGTGCCAGCAGCGTAGCTGGCGGGGGGACCCAGTACTTC. The chain has TRBV9 and TRBJ2-5; TRBD2 matches 7 bases. CDR1 SGDLS and CDR2 YYNGEE come from the germline V gene. With 0 bases clipped from V and 7 bases from J, the junction kept 3 bases outside the gene matches. The CDR3 is 13 residues long. The full variable domain, rest sourced from reference TRBV9 and TRBJ2-5, is DSGVTQTPKHLITATGQRVTLRCSPRSGDLSVYWYQQSLDQGLQFLIQYYNGEERAKGNILERFSAQQFPDLHSELNLSSLELGDSALYFCASSVAGGGTQYFGPGTRLLVL.